This T cell receptor (beta chain) was profiled in a study of technical replicates of blood from a few donors. The assay was immunoSEQ multiplex PCR, and TCRdb's table has in-frame clones only and misses some. The table lists 60,000 to 65,000 clones, 92% of them singletons, with approximately 4.5% in the top ten. The germline V gene has CDR1 MNHNS and CDR2 SASEGT. V gave up 6 bases and J gave up 4 bases; unmatched junction bases: 8. The CDR3 consists of 15 residues. The chain employs TRBV6-1 and TRBJ1-2; 10 bases are a match to TRBD1. Sequenced sample: PBMCs. The receptor was derived from a human donor in good health. Some clones in this sample may be carry-over from other donors' samples. The CDR3 DNA reads TGTGCCAGCAGCCATAACCGGGACAGGGGCTATGGCTACACCTTC. The encoded protein is CASSHNRDRGYGYTF.